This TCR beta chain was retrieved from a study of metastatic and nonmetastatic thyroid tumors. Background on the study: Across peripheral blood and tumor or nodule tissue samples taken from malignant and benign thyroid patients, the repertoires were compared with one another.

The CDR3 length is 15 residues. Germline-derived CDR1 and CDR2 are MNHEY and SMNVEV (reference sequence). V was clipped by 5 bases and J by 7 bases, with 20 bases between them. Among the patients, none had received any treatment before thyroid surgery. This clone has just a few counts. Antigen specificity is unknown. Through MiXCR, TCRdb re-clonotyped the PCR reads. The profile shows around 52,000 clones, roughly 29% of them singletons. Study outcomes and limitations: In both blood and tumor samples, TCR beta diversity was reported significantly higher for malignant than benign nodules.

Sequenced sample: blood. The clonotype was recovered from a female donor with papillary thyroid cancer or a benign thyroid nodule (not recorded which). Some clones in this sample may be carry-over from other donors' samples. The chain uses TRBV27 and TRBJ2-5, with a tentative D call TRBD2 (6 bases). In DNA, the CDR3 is TGTGCCAGCAGTCCCCTGGAGGGGCTAGAGGGGACCCAGTACTTC. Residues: CASSPLEGLEGTQYF.